Listed below are T cell receptor beta chains from one sample, sequenced in a study of T cell clones after liver transplantation. Some clones are missing from TCRdb's copy, which holds only in-frame ones; the method was immunoSEQ multiplex PCR. The sample consists of about 75,000 clones, roughly nine tenths of them appearing once. This specimen was CD4+ T cells from blood, taken before liver transplant. Receptors originate from a human donor who received a liver transplant. The CDR3 runs from the conserved cysteine through the conserved F or W. The D gene is left open where the match is weak. Expanded clones are given a class, and other clones once, few, many or no size at all.

>TRBJ2-5|TRBV11-3|NA|NA
TGTGCCAGCAGCTTAGGGGAAGGGGCGGAAGAGACCCAGTACTTC
CASSLGEGAEETQYF
>TRBJ1-2|TRBV18|once|NA
TGTGCCAGCTCAAAGGGAGCCAGCTCAGCTAACTATGGCTACACCTTC
CASSKGASSANYGYTF
>TRBJ1-4|TRBV6-1|NA|NA
TGTGCCAGCAGTGAAGTTTACAGGCAACATGAAAAACTGTTTTTT
CASSEVYRQHEKLFF
>TRBJ1-2|TRBV5-8|once|TRBD1
TGTGCCAGCAGCCTTGGACAGGCTAACTATGGCTACACCTTC
CASSLGQANYGYTF
>TRBJ1-5|TRBV27|NA|NA
TGTGCCAGCAGTTTATCCGGGGACGGTCAGCCCCAGCATTTT
CASSLSGDGQPQHF
>TRBJ1-5|TRBV9|NA|TRBD1
TGTGCCAGCAGCCAGGGGGGGGCCAACAATCAGCCCCAGCATTTT
CASSQGGANNQPQHF
>TRBJ2-4|TRBV4-3|few|TRBD1
TGCGCCAGCAGCCAAAACAGGGGAACCAAAAACATTCAGTACTTC
CASSQNRGTKNIQYF
>TRBJ1-1|TRBV7-2|NA|NA
TGTGCCAGCAGCTTCGGACCGAATACTGAAGCTTTCTTT
CASSFGPNTEAFF
>TRBJ1-5|TRBV10-3|NA|NA
TGTGCCATCAGTGAGGGCGGTGACAATCAGCCCCAGCATTTT
CAISEGGDNQPQHF
>TRBJ2-1|TRBV10-3|NA|TRBD2
TGTGCCATCAGTCGAGCGGGAAGTGACAATGAGCAGTTCTTC
CAISRAGSDNEQFF
>TRBJ2-5|TRBV7-2|once|NA
TGTGCCAGCAGCTTGTCCGGGACACCGGAGACCCAGTACTTC
CASSLSGTPETQYF
>TRBJ1-1|TRBV6-1|NA|NA
TGTGCCAGCAGACGGAGCGGTGGCTTCACTGAAGCTTTCTTT
CASRRSGGFTEAFF
>TRBJ1-3|TRBV25-1|NA|NA
TGTGCCAGCAGTGAATACAGGGCTGGAAACACCATATATTTT
CASSEYRAGNTIYF
>TRBJ2-2|TRBV4-1|NA|TRBD1
TGCGCCAGCAGCCAAGGGGGACAGGGGTCCGGGGAGCTGTTTTTT
CASSQGGQGSGELFF
>TRBJ1-1|TRBV7-9|NA|TRBD1
TGTGCCAGCAGCTATGACAGGGGAGGAAGCACTGAAGCTTTCTTT
CASSYDRGGSTEAFF
>TRBJ2-7|TRBV11-3|NA|NA
TGTGCCAGCAGCCTCCCCGTGGGAGAGCAGTACTTC
CASSLPVGEQYF
>TRBJ2-3|TRBV21-1|NA|NA
TGTGCCAGCAGCCCCCGGGGTAGCGGGAGAACAGATACGCAGTATTTT
CASSPRGSGRTDTQYF
>TRBJ2-5|TRBV7-2|NA|NA
TGTGCCAGCAGCCGATCGAGGGGCCAAGAGACCCAGTACTTC
CASSRSRGQETQYF
>TRBJ2-7|TRBV28|NA|TRBD2
TGTGCCAGCAGTTTACATCTGGCGGGAGGCTACGAGCAGTACTTC
CASSLHLAGGYEQYF
>TRBJ2-7|TRBV11-3|NA|NA
TGTGCCAGCAGCTCAGATGCCAGCTCCTACGAGCAGTACTTC
CASSSDASSYEQYF
>TRBJ2-5|TRBV2|NA|NA
TGTGCCAGCAGTCCTTTGGTCGGCCGACGGGGAGAGACCCAGTACTTC
CASSPLVGRRGETQYF
>TRBJ1-1|TRBV11-3|NA|NA
TGTGCCAGCAGCTTAGGACTCGGGGATGCTCAAGCTTTCTTT
CASSLGLGDAQAFF
>TRBJ2-5|TRBV11-3|once|TRBD1
TGTGCCAGCAGCACGGACAGGAGCCTTCAAGAGACCCAGTACTTC
CASSTDRSLQETQYF
>TRBJ2-7|TRBV28|NA|NA
TGTGCCAGCAGATCCACAGGGTCCTACGAGCAGTACTTC
CASRSTGSYEQYF
>TRBJ2-6|TRBV7-8|NA|NA
TGTGCCAGCAGCGTAAGAGGCAATTCTGGGGCCAACGTCCTGACTTTC
CASSVRGNSGANVLTF
>TRBJ2-3|TRBV11-3|NA|NA
TGTGCCAGCAGCACGGGACACCTTGGTGATTACACAGATACGCAGTATTTT
CASSTGHLGDYTDTQYF
>TRBJ2-1|TRBV6-6|NA|NA
TGTGCCAGCAGCAACCTTTTTGGGATGGGCAATGAGCAGTTCTTC
CASSNLFGMGNEQFF
>TRBJ1-3|TRBV28|NA|TRBD1
TGTGCCAGCAGTGAGACAGGGTTCTCTGGAAACACCATATATTTT
CASSETGFSGNTIYF
>TRBJ2-1|TRBV10-3|NA|NA
TGTGCCATCAATGGGGATTTCTCCTACAATGAGCAGTTCTTC
CAINGDFSYNEQFF
>TRBJ1-5|TRBV28|NA|TRBD1
TGTGCCAGCAGTTTAACAGGGGATAGTCAGCCCCAGCATTTT
CASSLTGDSQPQHF
>TRBJ2-6|TRBV4-2|NA|TRBD2
TGTGCCAGCAGCCAAGATATAGCGGGAGTATCTGGGGCCAACGTCCTGACTTTC
CASSQDIAGVSGANVLTF
>TRBJ2-3|TRBV28|NA|NA
TGTGCCAGCAGCCTTCCCCGCGGGAGCACAGATACGCAGTATTTT
CASSLPRGSTDTQYF
>TRBJ2-5|TRBV7-6|few|NA
TGTGCCAGCAGCACCGGGACCACCCTCCAAGAGACCCAGTACTTC
CASSTGTTLQETQYF
>TRBJ1-4|TRBV28|NA|NA
TGTGCCAGCAGTTCCGCCACCTCGTATGAAAAACTGTTTTTT
CASSSATSYEKLFF
>TRBJ2-1|TRBV27|NA|NA
TGTGCCAGCAGTTTATATGCTTCACTAGCCCGAACTTACAATGAGCAGTTCTTC
CASSLYASLARTYNEQFF
>TRBJ2-7|TRBV5-1|once|NA
TGCGCCAGCAGCTCCCTCCCTAGCTCCTACGAGCAGTACTTC
CASSSLPSSYEQYF
>TRBJ1-2|TRBV28|NA|NA
TGTGCCAGCAGTAGTAATCCGTTTGGGGGCTACACCTTC
CASSSNPFGGYTF
>TRBJ2-5|TRBV7-2|NA|TRBD2
TGTGCCAGCAGCTTTTACCTAGCGGTCGGGGAGACCCAGTACTTC
CASSFYLAVGETQYF
>TRBJ2-2|TRBV18|NA|NA
TGTGCCAGCTCACCTGCAGGAAACACCGGGGAGCTGTTTTTT
CASSPAGNTGELFF
>TRBJ1-5|TRBV18|NA|TRBD1
TGTGCCAGCTCACCGGGGAGGACAGGGGAGGAGCCCCAGCATTTT
CASSPGRTGEEPQHF
>TRBJ2-1|TRBV19|NA|TRBD2
TGTGCCAGTAGTCCCCGGAGCGGGAGTTACAATGAGCAGTTCTTC
CASSPRSGSYNEQFF
>TRBJ2-5|TRBV11-3|NA|NA
TGTGCCAGCAGCTTAGTGAGGGGACTTACCCCAGAGACCCAGTACTTC
CASSLVRGLTPETQYF
>TRBJ1-2|TRBV7-8|NA|NA
TGTGCCAGCAGCTTAGCGAGGCGGGGAGGTGGCTACACCTTC
CASSLARRGGGYTF
>TRBJ2-5|TRBV15|NA|NA
TGTGCCACCAGCAGAGTAAAACAGCCCCAAGAGACCCAGTACTTC
CATSRVKQPQETQYF
>TRBJ2-2|TRBV23-1|NA|NA
TGCGCCAGCAGTCAAATGGGCGGGGAGCTGTTTTTT
CASSQMGGELFF
>TRBJ2-1|TRBV7-9|NA|TRBD2
TGTGCCAGCAGTCCTTTGGGACTAGCGGGAGGGCCTAATGAGCAGTTCTTC
CASSPLGLAGGPNEQFF
>TRBJ2-2|TRBV25-1|NA|TRBD2
TGTGCTGCGGGAGAAGGTACCGGGGAGCTGTTTTTT
CAAGEGTGELFF
>TRBJ2-2|TRBV11-3|NA|TRBD2
TGTGCCAGCAGCTACTCACTTAGCGGGAGCCACACCGGGGAGCTGTTTTTT
CASSYSLSGSHTGELFF
>TRBJ2-1|TRBV19|NA|NA
TGTGCCAGTAGTATCCTAAAGTCCTACAATGAGCAGTTCTTC
CASSILKSYNEQFF
>TRBJ1-1|TRBV7-2|NA|NA
TGTGCCAGCAGCTTCGGACCTGGGGCCGGGGAAGCTTTCTTT
CASSFGPGAGEAFF
>TRBJ1-2|TRBV29-1|NA|TRBD1
TGCAGCGTCCGCGTGGGACAGGGGATTTATGGCTACACCTTC
CSVRVGQGIYGYTF
>TRBJ2-4|TRBV5-5|NA|TRBD1
TGTGCCAGCAGCTACCGGGACAGAGATAACATTCAGTACTTC
CASSYRDRDNIQYF
>TRBJ2-7|TRBV11-3|NA|NA
TGTGCCAGCAGCTTAAGGGCAGGGGTGAAGAGGGGCTACGAGCAGTACTTC
CASSLRAGVKRGYEQYF
>TRBJ2-5|TRBV5-1|NA|NA
TGCGCCAGCAGCCCGCTGGGCGGGAAGGGGGAGACCCAGTACTTC
CASSPLGGKGETQYF